A single sample gave rise to the 11 T cell receptor beta chains below, sequenced in a study of PD-1 blockade in classical Hodgkin lymphoma. Clones were read by immunoSEQ multiplex PCR, and TCRdb kept only the in-frame ones, dropping some. The sample shows about 15,000 clones, about nine tenths of them seen only once. Time point reported: newly diagnosed, previously untreated cHL patient sample. PBMCs were thawed, and CD8+ T cells were then isolated from them by magnetic negative selection. Sequencing was done on a sample of CD8+ T cells from blood. The receptors come from a human donor with classical Hodgkin lymphoma.

V is TRBV27 and J is TRBJ2-7; tentative D call: TRBD1 (5 bases). The CDR3 consists of 13 residues. The germline CDR1 and CDR2 sequences are MNHEY and SMNVEV (reference sequence). Trimming took off 8 bases at V and 1 base at J, with 12 bases between the two ends. The CDR3 DNA sequence: TGTGCCAGCTCGGACACCAATTCCTACGAGCAGTACTTC. Translating gives CASSDTNSYEQYF.

This chain links TRBV7-8 with TRBJ1-2, with D maybe TRBD1 (6 bases). The CDR3 is 17 residues long. Germline V lookup: CDR1 SGHVS, CDR2 FQNEAQ. V gave up 1 base and J gave up 3 bases, with 18 bases separating them. The CDR3 DNA reads TGTGCCAGCAGCTTAGGTCGGGGGGGCGTTATTTACTATGGCTACACCTTC. It specifies CASSLGRGGVIYYGYTF.

The rearrangement links TRBV6-1 to TRBJ2-5; weak D call: TRBD2 (5 bases). With 4 bases removed from V and 2 bases from J, the gap between germline ends came to 17 bases. Germline V CDR1 and CDR2: MNHNS, SASEGT. CDR3 length: 16 amino acids. CDR3 nucleotides: TGTGCCAGCAGTGGAACGGGAATGGCAGTACAAGAGACCCAGTACTTC. Its translation: CASSGTGMAVQETQYF.

The chain uses TRBV4-2 and TRBJ1-1, with D unclear. The CDR3 runs 14 residues. V lost 4 bases to trimming and J lost 0 bases, with 9 bases between them. Germline CDR1 and CDR2: LGHNA and YNFKEQ. CDR3 sequence (DNA): TGTGCCAGCAGCCGGACGGAACTGAACACTGAAGCTTTCTTT. This sequence encodes CASSRTELNTEAFF.

The chain combines TRBV7-8 with TRBJ2-5; 8 bases align to TRBD2. J lost 1 base, V lost 0 bases, and 10 bases had no gene match. There are 18 residues in the CDR3. Germline V gives CDR1 SGHVS, CDR2 FQNEAQ. The CDR3 spells CASSLAWISGTIQETQYF. The DNA of the CDR3 is TGTGCCAGCAGCTTAGCGTGGATTAGCGGGACCATCCAAGAGACCCAGTACTTC. The whole variable domain, filled in from reference TRBV7-8 and TRBJ2-5, reads GAGVSQSPRYKVAKRGQDVALRCDPISGHVSLFWYQQALGQGPEFLTYFQNEAQLDKSGLPSDRFFAERPEGSVSTLKIQRTQQEDSAVYLCASSLAWISGTIQETQYFGPGTRLLVL.

This clone is a singleton in its sample. This sequence joins TRBV7-9 and TRBJ1-4; perhaps TRBD1 as D (6 bases). V was cut by 7 bases and J by 4 bases, with 22 bases left in between. This CDR3 is built from 17 residues. CDR1 and CDR2 (germline): SEHNR, FQNEAQ (reference sequence). CDR3 region: CASTPLGAGHHNEKLFF. In DNA form, the CDR3 reads TGTGCCAGCACCCCACTGGGGGCAGGGCATCATAATGAAAAACTGTTTTTT.

This chain joins TRBV6-6 and TRBJ2-1; 7 bases line up with TRBD1. Germline assignment: CDR1 MNHNY and CDR2 SVGAGI (reference sequence). The CDR3 is 12 amino acids. V lost 2 bases to trimming and J lost 8 bases; unmatched junction nucleotides: 0. In nucleotides, the CDR3 is TGTGCCAGCAGTTACGGGACAGATGAGCAGTTCTTC. The encoded protein is CASSYGTDEQFF.

Of note for this clone: The sample holds other DNA sequences that translate to the same CDR3. The chain employs TRBV7-9 and TRBJ1-1; D is unclear. Germline values: CDR1 SEHNR, CDR2 FQNEAQ (reference sequence). The CDR3 consists of 11 residues. Trimming pared 6 bases from V and 2 bases from J, leaving 4 bases between. The CDR3 DNA follows: TGTGCCAGCAGTCTTAACACTGAAGCTTTCTTT. Amino acid sequence: CASSLNTEAFF.

The chain carries TRBV11-3 and TRBJ2-1, with D unclear. The V end lost 0 bases, the J end lost 4 bases, and 4 bases lay between the germline ends. The germline V gene has CDR1 SGHNT and CDR2 YENEEA. The CDR3 consists of 13 residues. CDR3 residues: CASSLDFYNEQFF. In DNA, the CDR3 is TGTGCCAGCAGCTTAGACTTTTACAATGAGCAGTTCTTC.

The chain has TRBV7-9 and TRBJ2-1; D is unresolved. This CDR3 spans 12 amino acids. The V and J ends lost 3 bases and 5 bases respectively, with 5 bases between them. Germline CDR1 and CDR2: SEHNR and FQNEAQ (reference sequence). CDR3 DNA sequence: TGTGCCAGCAGCTTGGCTGACAATGAGCAGTTCTTC. It codes for CASSLADNEQFF.

The chain uses TRBV18 and TRBJ2-1; D not certain. V dropped 1 base and J dropped 8 bases, with 9 bases sitting between them. The length of the CDR3 is 13 residues. CDR1 and CDR2 from the germline V gene are KGHSH and LQKENI. CDR3 amino acids: CASSPRTSDEQFF. The CDR3 nucleotides read TGTGCCAGCTCACCACGGACGAGCGATGAGCAGTTCTTC. Full variable domain (missing parts from reference TRBV18 and TRBJ2-1): NAGVMQNPRHLVRRRGQEARLRCSPMKGHSHVYWYRQLPEEGLKFMVYLQKENIIDESGMPKERFSAEFPKEGPSILRIQQVVRGDSAAYFCASSPRTSDEQFFGPGTRLTVL.